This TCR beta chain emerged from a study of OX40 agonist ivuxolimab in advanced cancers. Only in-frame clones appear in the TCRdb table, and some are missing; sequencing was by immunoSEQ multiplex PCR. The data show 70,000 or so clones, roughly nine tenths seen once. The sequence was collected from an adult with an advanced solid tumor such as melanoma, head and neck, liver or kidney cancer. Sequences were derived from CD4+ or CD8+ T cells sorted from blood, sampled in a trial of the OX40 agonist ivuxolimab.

The CDR3 sequence is CASSLVTNEQFF. CDR3 bases: TGTGCCAGCAGCTTGGTCACCAATGAGCAGTTCTTC. The rearrangement uses TRBV5-4 and TRBJ2-1; D remains ambiguous. This CDR3 region has 12 residues. Germline CDR1 is SGHNT and CDR2 is YYREEE (reference sequence). V gave up 0 bases and J gave up 6 bases, with 4 bases separating them.